The present T cell receptor (beta chain) was sequenced within a study of T cell responses to AZD1222 COVID-19 vaccine (dated by TCRdb to 2020 to 2023). At the level of the whole study: TCR sequencing covered more than 230 trial participants: 207 given two doses of AZD1222 and 26 given two doses of MenACWY control vaccine. Trial participants were enrolled by age into 18-55, 56-69 and 70-plus year subgroups, with 148, 28 and 57 TCR-sequenced participants respectively.

The study at large found these results: Nearly half of unique spike-specific TCRs reportedly recognized epitopes outside regions mutated in the B.1.351 and B.1.1.7 variants. Participants were mostly white British, with more females than males. The authors suggested clonal diversity may have been underestimated. Conclusions about previously exposed vaccinees were limited because only a handful of AZD1222 recipients were SARS-CoV-2 seropositive at baseline. The vaccine-associated CD4 TCRs covered the entire spike protein, and the dominant responses fell in regions 160-218 and 743-854. Because no day 14 peak-response samples were available, the repertoires could be characterized only after the peak T cell response. After two AZD1222 doses, both the breadth and the depth of spike-specific TCRs were significantly higher than at day 0 and than in MenACWY recipients. The 56-69-year group was small, and its depth increase did not reach significance, likely because of low power.

The CDR3 regions of human TCRbeta chains were subjected to immunosequencing. In the source study's methods: TCRs in the repertoires were matched against a reference library of SARS-CoV-2-specific TCRs that had been generated with the MIRA antigen-specificity platform. Breadth was defined as the fraction of unique TCRs that were SARS-CoV-2-associated. Depth was defined as the fraction of total T cells that were SARS-CoV-2-associated. Using the MIRA data, every spike-specific TCR was mapped to the spike region that the TCR reacted to and assigned to either a CD4 or a CD8 class. Log10-transformed breadth and depth values were compared by one-way ANOVA with Sidak's multiple comparisons tests. Not all clones reach the TCRdb copy of this immuneACCESS table, which keeps in-frame sequences only. Checked studies attribute under half of the gap to unresolved V genes and leave the rest unexplained. V, J and clone size are taken as reported in that table, and D and trimming were inferred from the DNA itself. The sample profile shows fewer than 130,000 clones; about 95% of them were found once. The top ten clones comprise around 3% of the sample.

The sample's time point, from its label and the paper: about 28 days (+/-7) after the second vaccine dose. Because spike-specific TCR depth and breadth did not differ between the two schedules, AZD1222 recipients who got a second dose at roughly 4 weeks were pooled with those who got a second dose at roughly 12 weeks. Samples from vaccinated people were obtained from the UK trials COV001 and COV002, which included a single-blind randomized controlled phase 2/3 trial of AZD1222 (ChAdOx1 nCoV-19) in healthy adults. Trial participant PBMC samples were collected at day 0 and day 28 after the second dose for TCRbeta chain sequencing. V drops 3 bases and J drops 6 bases, leaving 14 bases in between. CDR1 LNHDA and CDR2 SQIVND are derived from the germline V gene (reference sequence). The CDR3 runs 14 residues from the cysteine to the phenylalanine. Just CDR3 DNA is preserved here, 42 bases in frame from base 1.

Concerning this clone: Its cognate antigen has yet to be identified. The input lacks base qualities; no much larger clone sits a single base away.

This chain is built from TRBV19 and TRBJ1-2, and perhaps TRBD1 as D gene, on 6 matching bases. The input for sequencing was peripheral blood, taken 28 days after the second AZD1222 dose. The receptor comes from an adult who received the AZD1222 COVID-19 vaccine. The DNA sequence is given as TGTGCCAGTAGTATGGTGCAGGGGCGGGATGGCTACACCTTC. This sequence encodes CASSMVQGRDGYTF.